These T cell receptor beta chains were read from a single sample in a study of identical twins. MiXCR, run by TCRdb on the 5' RACE reads, gives a single entry per CDR3 protein. The table has 200,000 to 250,000 distinct CDR3 sequences, approximately 7.1% seen once. The data were also submitted as part of a second study, on T cells expressing NK-cell markers.

Sequencing was done on a sample of CD8+ T cells sorted from blood. Receptors were obtained from a woman aged 18-29 years in good health. Each CDR3 is given with its conserved first and last residue. The order of the fields is V gene, J gene, D gene, CDR3 protein. D genes are given only for firm matches.

TRBV20-1	TRBJ1-3	.	CSAHPRGENTIYF
TRBV5-1	TRBJ2-2	.	CASSPNRDPAGELFF
TRBV9	TRBJ2-1	TRBD1	CASSVTGTAYNEQFF
TRBV7-9	TRBJ2-5	.	CASSRRMPETQYF
TRBV12-3/TRBV12-4	TRBJ2-3	TRBD2	CASTLGPREGTQYF
TRBV9	TRBJ2-7	.	CASSVGDISYEQYF
TRBV7-7	TRBJ2-3	.	CASSRDGILDTQYF
TRBV7-3	TRBJ1-1	TRBD1	CASRGTGITEAFF
TRBV30	TRBJ2-7	.	CAWSVDRTVPWGEQYF
TRBV29-1	TRBJ2-7	.	CSVTAYYEQYF
TRBV5-6	TRBJ2-5	.	CASSPGGGRETQYF
TRBV2	TRBJ1-5	TRBD1	CASRSGTASNQPQHF
TRBV4-3	TRBJ2-1	TRBD1	CASSQVDRGQGEQFF
TRBV11-2	TRBJ2-7	TRBD2	CASSLAAGVESEQYF
TRBV10-2	TRBJ1-5	.	CASTGGNQPQHF
TRBV7-3	TRBJ2-2	.	CASSPLRTGELFF
TRBV5-4	TRBJ2-4	TRBD1	CASSPLGQGKNIQYF
TRBV9	TRBJ2-7	.	CASSAGGGQNYEQYF
TRBV12-3/TRBV12-4	TRBJ1-5	.	CASSLGAGGQPQHF
TRBV6-6	TRBJ1-1	.	CASTQEGTEAFF
TRBV9	TRBJ1-2	.	CASSDRVYGYTF
TRBV29-1	TRBJ2-1	TRBD2	CSILASEQFF
TRBV6-1	TRBJ2-5	TRBD2	CASTWTSGRGTGRETQYF
TRBV27	TRBJ2-5	.	CASSFRARQETQYF
TRBV10-2	TRBJ2-2	.	CATSYKGGVGTGELFF
TRBV5-1	TRBJ2-1	.	CASSLGHLDEQFF
TRBV20-1	TRBJ2-1	.	CSAVPRDGRSYNEQFF
TRBV29-1	TRBJ1-3	.	CSVHVPESSGNTIYF
TRBV15	TRBJ1-5	.	CATSRPSVLPQHF
TRBV4-1	TRBJ1-1	.	CASTGREGTEAFF
TRBV20-1	TRBJ2-4	.	CSAQGAKNIQYF
TRBV7-9	TRBJ2-5	.	CASSSVGGTKETQYF
TRBV11-2	TRBJ2-7	TRBD2	CASSLGLAGAYEQYF
TRBV7-2	TRBJ2-5	.	CASRVRETQYF
TRBV28	TRBJ2-3	.	CASTFTTWGTDTQYF
TRBV7-9	TRBJ1-4	TRBD1	CASSPRTGQGEKLFF
TRBV11-2	TRBJ2-1	.	CASSLARNSDSEQFF
TRBV4-1	TRBJ2-1	.	CASSEIKTMGEQFF
TRBV5-1	TRBJ1-1	TRBD1	CASSLDRVTEAFF
TRBV12-3/TRBV12-4	TRBJ2-1	.	CASSFSVDEQFF
TRBV11-2	TRBJ2-5	.	CASSLVSANQETQYF
TRBV6-2/TRBV6-3	TRBJ2-3	TRBD1	CASSYPPGQTSTDTQYF
TRBV11-1	TRBJ2-2	TRBD1	CASSFWGQGLKGTGELFF
TRBV6-1	TRBJ1-1	.	CASSGEFSGVTEAFF
TRBV6-2/TRBV6-3	TRBJ1-5	.	CASSYAGLSQPQHF
TRBV10-3	TRBJ2-7	TRBD1	CAISESGDRGREQYF
TRBV6-5	TRBJ2-3	.	CASSPGTPRDTQYF
TRBV11-1	TRBJ1-1	.	CASSPTAVPDGGYTEAFF
TRBV19	TRBJ2-1	TRBD2	CASSTSLAGPSYNEQFF
TRBV9	TRBJ2-3	TRBD1	CASSVVGTGTDTQYF
TRBV29-1	TRBJ1-2	.	CSAEGDKANYGYTF
TRBV29-1	TRBJ2-3	.	CSAWAHTQYF
TRBV10-3	TRBJ1-1	TRBD1	CAISESAKTGHIMNTEAFF
TRBV27	TRBJ2-7	.	CASSLRGLLSYEQYF